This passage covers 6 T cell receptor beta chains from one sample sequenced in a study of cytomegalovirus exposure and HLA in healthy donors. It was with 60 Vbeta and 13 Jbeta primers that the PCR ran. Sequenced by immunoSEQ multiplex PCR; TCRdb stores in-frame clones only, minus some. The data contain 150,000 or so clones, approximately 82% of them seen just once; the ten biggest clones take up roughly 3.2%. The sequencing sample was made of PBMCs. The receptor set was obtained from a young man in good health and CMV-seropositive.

Here the CDR3 DNA reads TGTGCCAGCTCACCACCGAACAGCCCTGAAGCTTTCTTT. The encoded protein is CASSPPNSPEAFF. The J gene is TRBJ1-1, the V gene TRBV18; D remains unclear. Trimming removed 0 bases at V and 6 bases at J, with 8 bases between. Germline V gene lookup returns CDR1 KGHSH and CDR2 LQKENI. The CDR3 length is 13 residues.

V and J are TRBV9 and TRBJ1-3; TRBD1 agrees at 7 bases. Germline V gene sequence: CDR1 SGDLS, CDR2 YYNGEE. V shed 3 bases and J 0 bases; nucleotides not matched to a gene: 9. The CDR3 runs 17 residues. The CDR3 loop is CASSANRDSGSGNTIYF. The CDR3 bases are TGTGCCAGCAGCGCTAATCGGGACAGCGGCTCTGGAAACACCATATATTTT.

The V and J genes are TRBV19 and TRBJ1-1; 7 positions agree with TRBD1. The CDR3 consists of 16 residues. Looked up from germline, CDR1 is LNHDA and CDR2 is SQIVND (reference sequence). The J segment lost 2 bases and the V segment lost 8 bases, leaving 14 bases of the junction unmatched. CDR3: CASSPAGQIKNTEAFF. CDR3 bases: TGTGCCAGTTCGCCGGCGGGACAGATCAAAAACACTGAAGCTTTCTTT.

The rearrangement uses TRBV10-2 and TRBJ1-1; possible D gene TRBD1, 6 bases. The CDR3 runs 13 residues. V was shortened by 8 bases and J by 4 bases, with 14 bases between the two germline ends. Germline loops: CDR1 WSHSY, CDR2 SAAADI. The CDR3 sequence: CASREGVGTEAFF. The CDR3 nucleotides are TGCGCCAGCCGAGAGGGGGTGGGCACTGAAGCTTTCTTT.

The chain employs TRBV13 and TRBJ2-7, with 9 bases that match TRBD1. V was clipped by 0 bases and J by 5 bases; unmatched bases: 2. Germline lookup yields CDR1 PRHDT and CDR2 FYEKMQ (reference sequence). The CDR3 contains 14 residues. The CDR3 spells CASSLGTGGHEQYF. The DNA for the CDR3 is TGTGCCAGCAGCTTAGGGACAGGGGGTCACGAGCAGTACTTC.

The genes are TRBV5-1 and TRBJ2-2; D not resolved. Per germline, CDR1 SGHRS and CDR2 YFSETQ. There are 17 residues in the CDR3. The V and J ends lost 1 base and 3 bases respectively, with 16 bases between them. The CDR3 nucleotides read TGCGCCAGCAGCTTGAGGCTAGGTTCTACATACACCGGGGAGCTGTTTTTT. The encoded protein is CASSLRLGSTYTGELFF.